This note documents a single T cell receptor (beta chain) sequence. These data belong to a study of lymphopenia after photon versus proton radiotherapy. Profiled with immunoSEQ multiplex PCR; TCRdb holds only in-frame clones, not every one. In the table there are approximately 150,000 clones, about nine tenths of which are singletons. CDR3 length equals 13 residues. Trimming removed 3 bases at V and 7 bases at J, with 13 bases between. Germline lookup yields CDR1 GTSNPN and CDR2 SVGIG (reference sequence). The rearrangement links TRBV30 to TRBJ1-3; D is undetermined. The origin of this receptor is a man aged 50 or older with gastric cancer. Material: peripheral blood, obtained from a patient treated with photon-based radiotherapy. The CDR3 DNA follows: TGTGCCTGGAGAGAGTCGATGGTGAACACCATATATTTT. It encodes CAWRESMVNTIYF.